The entry that follows covers one T cell receptor beta chain sequence. Its antigen remains undetermined. Base qualities are not at hand, and no much larger clone is one base apart. Collaborating institutions collected whole blood in K2EDTA tubes following their own protocols. For TCRbeta analysis, collaborators shipped samples in one of three forms: frozen whole blood, isolated PBMCs, or DNA extracted from either of those sample types. The CDR3 holds 15 amino acids from the cysteine to the phenylalanine. The CDR3 DNA has 45 bases and is translated from base 1. TCRbeta CDR3 regions were amplified from genomic DNA by means of the immunoSEQ Assay, a bias-controlled multiplex PCR. As for the original processing: The number of nucleated cells in each sample was estimated by amplification of reference gene primers within the assay. Sequence reads were collapsed and filtered to measure the absolute abundance of every unique TCRbeta CDR3 rearrangement. For each sample, productive Simpson clonality was calculated as the square root of Simpson's diversity index over productive rearrangements. TCRdb carries this immuneACCESS record with in-frame sequences only. Its versions omit some clonotypes, under half of them owing to an unresolved V gene in the studies checked, with the rest unexplained. V, J and clone size are those of that table, while D and trimming were read from the DNA. This sample gives fewer than 150,000 clones in total; 80% to 90% of them show up just once. The ten largest clones take up about 4.1% of the sample.

This sample is part of a study of blood T cell repertoires in COVID-19 (dated by TCRdb to 2019 to 2021). Concerning the study at large: Samples from collaborators originated in the United States, Italy and Spain and spanned both the acute and convalescent phases of COVID-19. The material from the prospective study consisted of cDNA or gDNA derived from T cells, B-cell-depleted T cells, or PBMCs. The dataset comprised deeply sampled blood TCRbeta repertoires from subjects exposed to, actively infected with, or recovered from COVID-19. The repertoires were released in a freely available public database intended as a resource for research on the immune response to SARS-CoV-2. The samples were drawn from the first 160 participants of the ongoing ImmuneRACE study and from some 1,300 subjects provided by 6 global collaborators. The sample metadata nearly always contained a de-identified subject ID, COVID-19 status, age in years and sex. Where available, HLA class I and class II types were obtained from metadata supplied by the sample provider rather than from assay-based typing. The paper as a whole reports these results and caveats: Clinical and demographic metadata were provided uncurated, with the amount varying by source and participant.

This TCR came from a woman between 35 and 50 years old with acute or convalescent COVID-19. The V and J genes are TRBV12-1 and TRBJ1-1; whether TRBD1, the table's D call, matches the DNA was not checked. TRBV12-1 is flagged as a pseudogene. The sequenced sample consisted of peripheral blood. At the DNA level, the sequence is TGTGCCAGCAGCTTGCAACAGGGGATGAACACTGAAGCTTTCTTT. Translated, it reads CASSLQQGMNTEAFF.